This T cell receptor beta chain was captured in a study of CD8+CD57+ T cells in acquired aplastic anemia (dated by TCRdb to the late 2010s). Some background on the complete study: On average, sorted CD4+ and CD8+ cells yielded 2.5 to 3.5 ug of extracted DNA, with a range of about 0.19 to 30 ug. CD8+CD57+ expansion was defined as frequency above the mean frequency observed in healthy subjects.

Genomic DNA served as template for TCR beta VDJ combination and CDR3 sequence profiling. TCR repertoire sequencing was run on an Illumina HiSeq 2000. On the study's bioinformatics: Repertoires were assessed using TRBV/TRBJ rearrangement plots, CDR3 size and DJ length profiles, and Simpson's diversity index. Whichever DNA sequence was most abundant in the deep sequencing data was defined as the immunodominant clone. CDR3 amino acid sequences were checked for sharing between subjects and were compared against published repertoires and the VDJdb database. In-frame beta chains were kept once TCRdb had trimmed the public reads at Q25 with fastp and called clones with MiXCR. Each entry merges the rows of one CDR3 protein and shows their most common DNA and genes. TCRdb's processing, not the authors', yielded these V and J calls. The sample profile shows 150,000 or so distinct CDR3 sequences; roughly 49% of them were found once. Approximately 12% of the sample lies in the top ten.

Expansion of CD8+CD57+ cells had been shown by flow cytometry in the patients chosen for sequencing. All patients had severe acquired aplastic anemia diagnosed by International Study of Aplastic Anemia and Agranulocytosis and Camitta criteria. Patients had received no therapy at the time of blood sampling. In this study, sorted CD4+ and CD8+ T cells from the blood of healthy subjects and of severe aplastic anemia patients had their TCR repertoires deep-sequenced. Patients were enrolled under clinicaltrials.gov protocols 00001620, 01623167, 00001397, 00071045, 00081523 and 00961064 in the USA. Ficoll-Paque density gradient centrifugation was used to isolate peripheral blood mononuclear cells. CD4+ and CD8+ T cells were sorted by FACS or magnetic beads before DNA extraction. Here is what the overall study found, with its caveats: Roughly 30 CD8+ CDR3 sequences were shared between patients and controls but appeared highly expressed in patients and within their immunodominant clones. Patients and healthy controls showed no significant difference in CD8+ Simpson's diversity (P=0.060).

Comments on this clonotype: The target of this receptor is not known. No much larger clonotype is one base removed from it; base qualities were not supplied.

The CDR3 starts with the cysteine, ends with the phenylalanine, and has 16 residues. The CDR3 DNA has 48 bases and is translated from base 1. The germline V gene (reference sequence) provides CDR1 DFQATT and CDR2 SNEGSKA. The germline V and J ends show losses of 3 bases and 5 bases respectively, and no gene match explains 9 bases of the junction. Specimen: sorted CD4+, CD8+, or CD8+CD57+ T cells (not recorded which) from PBMCs. This clonotype was sampled from a human donor with aplastic anemia. This sequence uses TRBV20-1 and TRBJ2-3; 12 bases in the junction line up with TRBD2. The CDR3 protein is CSARETSGGQGDTQYF. Read as DNA, the sequence is TGCAGTGCTAGGGAGACTAGCGGGGGTCAAGGAGATACGCAGTATTTT.